The sequence of this T cell receptor (beta chain) was determined in a study of T cells in Graves' hyperthyroidism and ophthalmopathy. Overall study results and limits: Peripheral blood also featured most of the thyroid clonotypes expanded above 0.001.

What was amplified from RNA transcripts were TCR beta CDR3 regions. In the first-round RT-PCR of the TCR CDR3, the HTBI primer set was used. TCRdb ran MiXCR on the multiplex PCR reads and lists one entry per CDR3 protein. The repertoire holds hundreds of thousands of distinct CDR3 sequences, approximately 14% seen once, with around 13% in the top ten. This clonotype was counted ten times or more. The antigen is unknown. Looked up from germline, CDR1 is MNHEY and CDR2 is SVGEGT. The CDR3 runs to 18 residues. V shed 1 base and J 2 bases; nucleotides not matched to a gene: 11. Sequencing input: blood. The rearrangement uses TRBV6-2 or TRBV6-3 and TRBJ1-5, with 7 bases lining up with TRBD1. This clonotype was sampled from a woman in her forties or fifties with Graves' ophthalmopathy. The CDR3 bases are TGTGCCAGCAGTTACTACACCCTCGACAGGGTAGGCAATCAGCCCCAGCATTTT. Its protein product is CASSYYTLDRVGNQPQHF.